This T cell receptor (beta chain) is from a study of blood T cell repertoires in COVID-19. Study overall: Spain, Italy and the United States supplied samples that represented acute and convalescent COVID-19. PBMCs, B-cell-depleted T cells, or T cells provided the cDNA or gDNA that made up the material.

With 4 bases clipped from V and 1 base from J, the junction kept 6 bases outside the gene matches. Germline CDR1 SGHNT, CDR2 YYREEE (reference sequence). The CDR3 has 15 residues. This clone has just a few counts. Study processing details: Amplification of reference gene primers provided the estimated nucleated cell counts. The data were produced by immunoSEQ multiplex PCR, yet TCRdb's version contains in-frame clones alone and is incomplete. The V and J calls and clone size come from that table; D and trimming were worked out from the DNA. The table lists tens of thousands of clones, under 90% of them singletons.

The chain recombines TRBV5-4 with TRBJ1-2, with TRBD1 matching 8 bases. Sample: peripheral blood. The TCR was taken from a woman aged 55-75 years with acute or convalescent COVID-19. The DNA for the CDR3 is TGTGCCAGCAGCCCGGACAGGGCAATTAACTATGGCTACACCTTC. Its translation: CASSPDRAINYGYTF.